The clone carrying this T cell receptor beta chain was counted only a few times. The trim removed 3 bases at V and 4 bases at J, leaving 7 bases unmatched. Per the germline V gene, CDR1 is MNHNS and CDR2 is SASEGT. This CDR3 is 15 amino acids long. In the source study's methods: It was from reference gene primer amplification that nucleated cell counts were estimated. Clones were read by immunoSEQ multiplex PCR, and TCRdb kept only the in-frame ones, dropping some. D and trimming were read from the DNA, whereas the V and J calls and clone size are those reported in that table. The sample holds fewer than 300,000 clones, around 90% seen once. This specimen belongs to a study of blood T cell repertoires in COVID-19. Recovered participants had two consecutive negative NP/OP PCR tests, healthcare professional clearance, or symptom resolution.

The TCR sequence derives from a woman in her 30s who had recovered from COVID-19. V usage is TRBV6-1 and J usage is TRBJ2-7, with 9 bases fitting TRBD1. The sequencing sample was made of PBMCs or T cells enriched from blood (not recorded which). This chain's CDR3 is CASSESTGGMYEQYF. The CDR3 DNA reads as TGTGCCAGCAGTGAGTCGACAGGGGGGATGTACGAGCAGTACTTC.